The count of the clone carrying this TCR beta chain is one. An end of the junction differs from the germline gene, which may be a read error. This sample is drawn from a study of tumor-infiltrating lymphocytes in primary liver carcinoma. A primer matching the constant region was used to make TCR beta cDNA from approximately 500 ng of total RNA. Employing slightly modified ARM-PCR, three nested multiplex PCR rounds were run, and these gave rise to the TCR beta libraries. Amplification in the first two PCR rounds was performed using TRBV1-TRBV30 forward primers and a C-beta reverse primer for around 10 cycles each. MiXCR was run by TCRdb on the multiplex PCR reads, yielding one entry per CDR3 protein. The sample lists fewer than 250,000 distinct CDR3 sequences; 70% to 90% were seen once. Investigators took RNA and DNA out together from roughly 21-30 mg of unsorted bulk tissue. CDR3 length: 11 amino acids. Germline V lookup: CDR1 ENHRY, CDR2 SYGVKD.

This chain connects TRBV10-3 to TRBJ1-1; D is unclear. Material: tumor tissue from primary liver carcinoma. This TCR was sampled from a man between 35 and 55 years old with primary liver carcinoma and hepatitis B virus infection. The CDR3 is CVIRSDTEAFF. As DNA, the CDR3 is TGTGTCATCAGAAGCGACACTGAAGCTTTCTTT.